The clone carrying this T cell receptor (beta chain) has just one count. This CDR3 has 18 amino acids. Losses at the gene ends were 3 bases for V and 8 bases for J; bases not matched to a gene: 17. Germline CDR1 MDHEN, CDR2 SYDVKM. The sample is drawn from a study of technical replicates of blood from several donors. The table came from immunoSEQ multiplex PCR; TCRdb's copy has only in-frame clones and leaves some out. This sample carries around 83,000 clones, just over 90% of them seen once, and the ten largest clones take around 0.24%. The sequenced sample was T cells isolated from PBMCs. The sequence was collected from a human donor in good health. V is TRBV28 and J is TRBJ1-2, with 11 bases aligning to TRBD1. The CDR3 coding sequence is TGTGCCAGCAGTTTGATGGTTGGAACTGGACAGGGGGCGCGCGGCTACACCTTC. Its protein is CASSLMVGTGQGARGYTF.